A selection of T cell receptor beta chains follows, all from one sample in a study of blood T cell repertoires in COVID-19. Libraries were prepared by immunoSEQ multiplex PCR; TCRdb keeps only in-frame clonotypes and omits some of them. The data show roughly 290,000 clones, approximately 85% seen once. Sample: PBMCs or T cells enriched from blood (not recorded which). These receptors all come from a man aged 25-45 years who had recovered from COVID-19. The CDR3 runs from the conserved cysteine through the conserved F or W. D genes are given only for firm matches. The size of a clone is reported for some rows only, either as once, few or many, or as a class for expanded clones.

d_gene	v_gene	abundance	j_gene	CDR3nt	CDR3aa
NA	TRBV4-1	once	TRBJ1-1	TGCGCCAGCAGCCAACTAGGCGGCGGGAACACTGAAGCTTTCTTT	CASSQLGGGNTEAFF
NA	TRBV7-2	NA	TRBJ2-2	TGTGCCAGCAGCTTAGAGAGGACAAAGAACACCGGGGAGCTGTTTTTT	CASSLERTKNTGELFF
NA	TRBV5-1	once	TRBJ2-5	TGCGCCAGCAGCTTGGAGCCAGGGGTAGGGGAGACCCAGTACTTC	CASSLEPGVGETQYF
TRBD1	TRBV19	NA	TRBJ1-6	TGTGCCAGTAGTATACGGCTCGGACAGGGAGACCTCTTGTATAATTCACCCCTCCACTTT	CASSIRLGQGDLLYNSPLHF
TRBD2	TRBV18	NA	TRBJ2-1	TGTGCCAGCTCACCACCGGGCGGGGGGTTTGCTAATGAGCAGTTCTTC	CASSPPGGGFANEQFF
TRBD1	TRBV2	few	TRBJ2-1	TGTGCCAGCAGTGAGCTGGGGACAGGGCAGTTCTTC	CASSELGTGQFF
NA	TRBV5-1	once	TRBJ1-1	TGCGCCAGCAGCTTAAGGGATGTCAGGGAGGGCACTGAAGCTTTCTTT	CASSLRDVREGTEAFF
TRBD1	TRBV7-9	NA	TRBJ1-4	TGTGCCAGCAGTTCCCAGGACAGGGAGTATGCAACTAATGAAAAACTGTTTTTT	CASSSQDREYATNEKLFF
NA	TRBV19	many	TRBJ1-2	TGTGCCAGTAGTATAGGGTGGACAGATGGCTACACCTTC	CASSIGWTDGYTF
NA	TRBV1	once	TRBJ2-5	TGCACCAGCAGCCAACACCCAAAGGCGGGGGCCCGGGAGACCCAGTACTTC	CTSSQHPKAGARETQYF
TRBD1	TRBV27	NA	TRBJ1-4	TGTGCCAGCAGTGACAGGGGCCCCCATGAAAAACTGTTTTTT	CASSDRGPHEKLFF
NA	TRBV20-1	NA	TRBJ1-5	TGCAGTGCTAGGTGGGGAGGGGCCCAGCATTTT	CSARWGGAQHF
NA	TRBV7-2	few	TRBJ1-1	TGTGCCAGCAGCTTTTGGGGACTGCTGAACACTGAAGCTTTCTTT	CASSFWGLLNTEAFF
NA	TRBV12-3/TRBV12-4	NA	TRBJ1-2	TGTGCCAGCACTCTTCGGGTGAGCCATGGCTACACCTTC	CASTLRVSHGYTF
NA	TRBV14	NA	TRBJ1-2	TGTGCCAGCAGCCAAGTGGCAGACTATGGCTACACCTTC	CASSQVADYGYTF
NA	TRBV3-1/TRBV3-2	NA	TRBJ1-2	TGTGCCAGCAGCCAAGAGGGCAGGCTAGGCTACACCTTC	CASSQEGRLGYTF
NA	TRBV11-2	NA	TRBJ2-2	TGTGCCAGCAGCTTCGTACTGAACACCGGGGAGCTGTTTTTT	CASSFVLNTGELFF
NA	TRBV19	few	TRBJ1-5	TGTGCCAGTCGGGGGGCCTGGGGCAATCAGCCCCAGCATTTT	CASRGAWGNQPQHF
NA	TRBV7-3	few	TRBJ2-1	TGTGCCAGCAGCTTCGCCGGGACTCAAAAGAATGAGCAGTTCTTC	CASSFAGTQKNEQFF
NA	TRBV12-3/TRBV12-4	few	TRBJ1-5	TGTGCCAGCCGCCGGGGTAAGAATCAGCCCCAGCATTTT	CASRRGKNQPQHF
NA	TRBV12-3/TRBV12-4	NA	TRBJ1-1	TGTGCCAGCAGCCTAACTCGGGGGACTGAAGCTTTCTTT	CASSLTRGTEAFF
NA	TRBV4-2	NA	TRBJ1-1	TGTGCCAGCAGCCAAGATCCCCAGGGCTTGAACACTGAAGCTTTCTTT	CASSQDPQGLNTEAFF
NA	TRBV2	once	TRBJ2-5	TGTGCCAGCAGTGTACGTCGCGGGGGCGGGGGGACCCAGTACTTC	CASSVRRGGGGTQYF
TRBD1	TRBV19	NA	TRBJ1-1	TGTGCCAGTACCCACCCACGGGGGCAGGGGGAAGAAGCTTTCTTT	CASTHPRGQGEEAFF
NA	TRBV19	once	TRBJ1-3	TGTGCCAGTAGTATACCGGGCTCTGGAAACACCATATATTTT	CASSIPGSGNTIYF
NA	TRBV5-6	NA	TRBJ2-4	TGTGCCAGCAGCTCCAAAAGGGGGACGGGCATTCAGTACTTC	CASSSKRGTGIQYF
TRBD2	TRBV9	NA	TRBJ2-3	TGTGCCAGCGCTAACGCGGGGGGCATGGATACGCAGTATTTT	CASANAGGMDTQYF
NA	TRBV21-1	few	TRBJ1-2	TGTGCCAGCAGCAAAAGGAGGGGGCCGGGTGGCTACACCTTC	CASSKRRGPGGYTF
NA	TRBV10-1	NA	TRBJ1-1	TGCGCCAGCACCAAACTGCTAGGAGCTTTCTTT	CASTKLLGAFF